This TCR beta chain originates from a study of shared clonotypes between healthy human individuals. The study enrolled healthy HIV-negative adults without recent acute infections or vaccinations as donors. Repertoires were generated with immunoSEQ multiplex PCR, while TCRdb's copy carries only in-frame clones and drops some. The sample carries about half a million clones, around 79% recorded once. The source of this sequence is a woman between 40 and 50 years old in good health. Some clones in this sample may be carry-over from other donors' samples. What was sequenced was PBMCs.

The CDR3 sequence: CASSIRLAGGGTDTQYF. The CDR3 nucleotides read TGTGCCAGTAGTATAAGACTAGCGGGAGGAGGCACAGATACGCAGTATTTT. The V gene is TRBV19, the J gene TRBJ2-3; 13 bases line up with TRBD2. The CDR3 is 17 residues long. The junction had 3 bases not matched to a gene; V was cut back by 2 bases and J by 1 base. Germline V lookup: CDR1 LNHDA, CDR2 SQIVND (reference sequence).